Listed below are T cell receptor beta chains from one sample, sequenced in a study of siplizumab effects on memory and regulatory T cells. The data were produced by immunoSEQ multiplex PCR, yet TCRdb's version contains in-frame clones alone and is incomplete. The sample lists more than 85,000 clones; 94% were seen once. The material sequenced was Tregs sorted from blood. These receptors were collected from a human donor in good health. Both conserved end residues are part of each CDR3. The D gene is left open where the match is weak. Rows give clone size only sometimes, using once, few, many, or a class for an expanded clone.

clone size: NA; V gene: TRBV10-3; D gene: NA; J gene: TRBJ1-1; CDR3 protein: CAISETMEDTEAFF; CDR3 DNA: TGTGCCATCAGTGAGACGATGGAAGACACTGAAGCTTTCTTT
clone size: NA; V gene: TRBV4-1; D gene: NA; J gene: TRBJ2-3; CDR3 protein: CASSQDGPLSTDTQYF; CDR3 DNA: TGCGCCAGCAGCCAAGACGGCCCTCTGAGCACAGATACGCAGTATTTT
clone size: NA; V gene: TRBV28; D gene: NA; J gene: TRBJ1-3; CDR3 protein: CASNLPQGTGNTIYF; CDR3 DNA: TGTGCCAGCAACCTACCCCAGGGAACCGGAAACACCATATATTTT
clone size: NA; V gene: TRBV10-3; D gene: NA; J gene: TRBJ1-1; CDR3 protein: CAISESRASNTEAFF; CDR3 DNA: TGTGCCATCAGTGAGTCACGGGCCAGTAACACTGAAGCTTTCTTT
clone size: NA; V gene: TRBV11-1; D gene: TRBD2; J gene: TRBJ2-5; CDR3 protein: CASSLLTSSETQYF; CDR3 DNA: TGTGCCAGCAGCTTATTGACTAGCTCCGAGACCCAGTACTTC
clone size: NA; V gene: TRBV27; D gene: NA; J gene: TRBJ2-3; CDR3 protein: CASSPFGNTDTQYF; CDR3 DNA: TGTGCCAGCAGTCCCTTCGGAAACACAGATACGCAGTATTTT
clone size: NA; V gene: TRBV28; D gene: NA; J gene: TRBJ2-3; CDR3 protein: CASLKPGPRTQYF; CDR3 DNA: TGTGCCAGCCTAAAACCGGGACCCCGGACGCAGTATTTT
clone size: NA; V gene: TRBV5-1; D gene: NA; J gene: TRBJ2-7; CDR3 protein: CASSLGGLGYYEQYF; CDR3 DNA: TGCGCCAGCAGCTTGGGGGGGCTTGGGTACTACGAGCAGTACTTC
clone size: NA; V gene: TRBV30; D gene: NA; J gene: TRBJ1-3; CDR3 protein: CAWTEGGTIGNTIYF; CDR3 DNA: TGTGCCTGGACCGAAGGAGGGACAATTGGAAACACCATATATTTT
clone size: once; V gene: TRBV7-8; D gene: NA; J gene: TRBJ2-7; CDR3 protein: CASSLTAGEQYF; CDR3 DNA: TGTGCCAGCAGCCTTACCGCGGGGGAGCAGTACTTC
clone size: NA; V gene: TRBV6-6; D gene: NA; J gene: TRBJ2-7; CDR3 protein: CASRQQGHYEQYF; CDR3 DNA: TGTGCCAGCAGACAACAAGGGCACTACGAGCAGTACTTC
clone size: NA; V gene: TRBV2; D gene: TRBD2; J gene: TRBJ2-7; CDR3 protein: CASSEARGSYEQYF; CDR3 DNA: TGTGCCAGCAGTGAAGCGCGGGGGTCCTACGAGCAGTACTTC
clone size: NA; V gene: TRBV4-1; D gene: NA; J gene: TRBJ1-1; CDR3 protein: CASSDTFGGRAFF; CDR3 DNA: TGCGCCAGCAGCGATACTTTCGGGGGGCGAGCTTTCTTT
clone size: NA; V gene: TRBV18; D gene: TRBD1; J gene: TRBJ2-5; CDR3 protein: CASSPPSPGQNLGTQYF; CDR3 DNA: TGTGCCAGCTCACCACCCTCTCCGGGACAGAATCTTGGGACCCAGTACTTC
clone size: NA; V gene: TRBV11-2; D gene: TRBD1; J gene: TRBJ2-7; CDR3 protein: CASSLDRGIHEQYF; CDR3 DNA: TGTGCCAGCAGCTTGGACAGGGGGATCCACGAGCAGTACTTC
clone size: NA; V gene: TRBV7-9; D gene: NA; J gene: TRBJ2-3; CDR3 protein: CASSAQSDTQYF; CDR3 DNA: TGTGCCAGCAGCGCTCAATCAGATACGCAGTATTTT
clone size: once; V gene: TRBV27; D gene: TRBD1; J gene: TRBJ1-5; CDR3 protein: CASSFFPGTGGSSGNQPQHF; CDR3 DNA: TGTGCCAGCAGTTTCTTTCCTGGGACAGGGGGAAGTTCGGGCAATCAGCCCCAGCATTTT
clone size: NA; V gene: TRBV19; D gene: TRBD2; J gene: TRBJ2-3; CDR3 protein: CASSQLAGTDTQYF; CDR3 DNA: TGTGCCAGTAGCCAACTAGCGGGCACAGATACGCAGTATTTT
clone size: NA; V gene: TRBV9; D gene: TRBD1; J gene: TRBJ2-5; CDR3 protein: CASSPGQSFWTQYF; CDR3 DNA: TGTGCCAGCAGCCCGGGACAGAGCTTTTGGACCCAGTACTTC
clone size: NA; V gene: TRBV10-3; D gene: TRBD1; J gene: TRBJ2-3; CDR3 protein: CAIRETPGQGFASGYTDTQYF; CDR3 DNA: TGTGCCATCAGGGAAACCCCGGGACAGGGTTTCGCTAGCGGTTACACAGATACGCAGTATTTT
clone size: NA; V gene: TRBV28; D gene: NA; J gene: TRBJ1-4; CDR3 protein: CASSLWGGAGKLFF; CDR3 DNA: TGTGCCAGCAGTTTATGGGGGGGAGCGGGAAAACTGTTTTTT
clone size: once; V gene: TRBV7-9; D gene: TRBD2; J gene: TRBJ2-1; CDR3 protein: CASSPGAISGTSGNTEQFF; CDR3 DNA: TGTGCCAGCAGCCCGGGGGCCATATCCGGGACTAGCGGGAACACTGAGCAGTTCTTC
clone size: NA; V gene: TRBV9; D gene: TRBD1; J gene: TRBJ2-3; CDR3 protein: CASNRDSRLDTQYF; CDR3 DNA: TGTGCCAGCAACCGGGACAGCAGACTAGATACGCAGTATTTT
clone size: NA; V gene: TRBV9; D gene: NA; J gene: TRBJ2-5; CDR3 protein: CASSVEAVVGTQYF; CDR3 DNA: TGTGCCAGCAGCGTAGAGGCGGTCGTTGGGACCCAGTACTTC
clone size: NA; V gene: TRBV7-9; D gene: NA; J gene: TRBJ2-1; CDR3 protein: CASSRGRNLDSEQFF; CDR3 DNA: TGTGCCAGCAGTCGGGGGCGGAACCTCGATTCGGAGCAGTTCTTC
clone size: NA; V gene: TRBV5-5; D gene: NA; J gene: TRBJ2-2; CDR3 protein: CASSTEGTGELFF; CDR3 DNA: TGTGCCAGCAGCACGGAGGGCACCGGGGAGCTGTTTTTT
clone size: few; V gene: TRBV11-2; D gene: TRBD2; J gene: TRBJ2-1; CDR3 protein: CASSLRSPLSGRFHNEQFF; CDR3 DNA: TGTGCCAGCAGCCTTAGGTCCCCGCTAAGCGGGAGGTTCCACAATGAGCAGTTCTTC
clone size: NA; V gene: TRBV29-1; D gene: NA; J gene: TRBJ1-2; CDR3 protein: CSVESGSDYGYTF; CDR3 DNA: TGCAGCGTTGAATCCGGGTCCGACTATGGCTACACCTTC
clone size: NA; V gene: TRBV9; D gene: TRBD1; J gene: TRBJ2-1; CDR3 protein: CASSILTGIFDEQFF; CDR3 DNA: TGTGCCAGCAGCATTTTGACAGGGATCTTCGATGAGCAGTTCTTC
clone size: NA; V gene: TRBV6-1; D gene: NA; J gene: TRBJ2-7; CDR3 protein: CASSEAYLLRAGEQYF; CDR3 DNA: TGTGCCAGCAGTGAAGCCTATTTACTCCGGGCGGGAGAGCAGTACTTC
clone size: NA; V gene: TRBV5-1; D gene: TRBD2; J gene: TRBJ2-3; CDR3 protein: CASSLGLAGNTDTQYF; CDR3 DNA: TGCGCCAGCAGCCTAGGACTAGCGGGGAACACAGATACGCAGTATTTT
clone size: NA; V gene: TRBV11-2; D gene: NA; J gene: TRBJ2-2; CDR3 protein: CASSLGGAGELFF; CDR3 DNA: TGTGCCAGCAGCTTAGGGGGCGCCGGGGAGCTGTTTTTT
clone size: NA; V gene: TRBV18; D gene: TRBD2; J gene: TRBJ2-3; CDR3 protein: CASSRALAGATDTQYF; CDR3 DNA: TGTGCCAGCTCAAGGGCTCTAGCGGGCGCCACAGATACGCAGTATTTT
clone size: NA; V gene: TRBV5-1; D gene: NA; J gene: TRBJ1-1; CDR3 protein: CASSSYPSGQNTEAFF; CDR3 DNA: TGCGCCAGCAGCTCCTACCCCTCGGGACAGAACACTGAAGCTTTCTTT
clone size: NA; V gene: TRBV6-1; D gene: NA; J gene: TRBJ2-7; CDR3 protein: CASSEAPPGTGSYEQYF; CDR3 DNA: TGTGCCAGCAGTGAAGCCCCTCCCGGGACTGGCTCCTACGAGCAGTACTTC
clone size: NA; V gene: TRBV29-1; D gene: NA; J gene: TRBJ2-1; CDR3 protein: CSAMMGGKSDEQFF; CDR3 DNA: TGCAGCGCCATGATGGGCGGGAAAAGCGATGAGCAGTTCTTC
clone size: NA; V gene: TRBV5-5; D gene: TRBD1; J gene: TRBJ2-1; CDR3 protein: CASSLGAGGLYNEQFF; CDR3 DNA: TGTGCCAGCAGCTTGGGGGCAGGGGGCCTCTACAATGAGCAGTTCTTC